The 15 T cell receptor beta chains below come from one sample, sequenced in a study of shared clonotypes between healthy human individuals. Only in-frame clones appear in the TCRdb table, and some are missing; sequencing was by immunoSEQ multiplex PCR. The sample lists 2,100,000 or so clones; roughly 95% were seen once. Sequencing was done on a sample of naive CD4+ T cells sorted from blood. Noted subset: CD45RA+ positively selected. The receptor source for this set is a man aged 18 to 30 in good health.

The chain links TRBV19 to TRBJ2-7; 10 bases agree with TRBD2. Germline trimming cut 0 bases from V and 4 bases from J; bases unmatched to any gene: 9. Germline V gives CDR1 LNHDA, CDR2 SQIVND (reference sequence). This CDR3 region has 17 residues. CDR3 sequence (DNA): TGTGCCAGTAGTATAGATCTACGGACTAGCGGAGATTACGAGCAGTACTTC. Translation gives CASSIDLRTSGDYEQYF.

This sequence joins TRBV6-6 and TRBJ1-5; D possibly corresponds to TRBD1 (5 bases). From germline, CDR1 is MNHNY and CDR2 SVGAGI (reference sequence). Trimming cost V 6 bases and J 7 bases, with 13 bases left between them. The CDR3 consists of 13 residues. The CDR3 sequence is CASRNPGEQPQHF. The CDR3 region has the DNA TGTGCCAGCAGGAACCCGGGGGAGCAGCCCCAGCATTTT.

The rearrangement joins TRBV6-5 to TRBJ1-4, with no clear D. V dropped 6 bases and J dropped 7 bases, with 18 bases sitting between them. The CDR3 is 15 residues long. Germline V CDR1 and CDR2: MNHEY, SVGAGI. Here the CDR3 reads CASSSIPQPREKLFF. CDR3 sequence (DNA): TGTGCCAGCAGCTCGATACCCCAGCCCCGTGAAAAACTGTTTTTT.

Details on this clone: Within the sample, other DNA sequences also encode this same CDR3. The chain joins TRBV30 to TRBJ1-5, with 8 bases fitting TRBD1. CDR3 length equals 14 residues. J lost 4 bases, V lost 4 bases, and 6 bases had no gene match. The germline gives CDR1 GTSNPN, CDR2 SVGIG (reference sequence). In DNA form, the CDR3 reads TGTGCCTGGACGTCCCAGGGGGCTAATCAGCCCCAGCATTTT. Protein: CAWTSQGANQPQHF.

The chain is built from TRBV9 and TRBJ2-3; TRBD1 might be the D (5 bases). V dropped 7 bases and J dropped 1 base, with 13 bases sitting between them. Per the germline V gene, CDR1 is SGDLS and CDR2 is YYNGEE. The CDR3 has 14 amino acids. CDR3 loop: CASGRGSGTDTQYF. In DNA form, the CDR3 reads TGTGCCAGCGGAAGGGGATCGGGCACAGATACGCAGTATTTT.

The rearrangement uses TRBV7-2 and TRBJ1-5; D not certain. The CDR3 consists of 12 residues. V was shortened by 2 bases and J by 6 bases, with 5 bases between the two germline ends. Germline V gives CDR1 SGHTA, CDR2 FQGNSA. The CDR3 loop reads CASSLPGQPQHF. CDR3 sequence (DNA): TGTGCCAGCAGCTTACCGGGTCAGCCCCAGCATTTT. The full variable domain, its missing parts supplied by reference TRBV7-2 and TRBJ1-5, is GAGVSQSPSNKVTEKGKDVELRCDPISGHTALYWYRQSLGQGLEFLIYFQGNSAPDKSGLPSDRFSAERTGGSVSTLTIQRTQQEDSAVYLCASSLPGQPQHFGDGTRLSIL.

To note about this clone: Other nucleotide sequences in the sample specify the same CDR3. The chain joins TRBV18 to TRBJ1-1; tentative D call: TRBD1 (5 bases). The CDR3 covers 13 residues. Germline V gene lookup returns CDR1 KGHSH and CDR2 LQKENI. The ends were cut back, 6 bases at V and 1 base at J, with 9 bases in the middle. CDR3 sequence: CASSSDRNTEAFF. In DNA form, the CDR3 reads TGTGCCAGCTCCTCAGACAGGAACACTGAAGCTTTCTTT.

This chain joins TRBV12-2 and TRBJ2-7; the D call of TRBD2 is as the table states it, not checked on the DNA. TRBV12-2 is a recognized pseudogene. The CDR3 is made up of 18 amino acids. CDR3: CASRLAGTSGGTTYEQYF. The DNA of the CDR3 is TGTGCAAGTCGCTTAGCTGGGACTAGCGGGGGGACCACCTACGAGCAGTACTTC.

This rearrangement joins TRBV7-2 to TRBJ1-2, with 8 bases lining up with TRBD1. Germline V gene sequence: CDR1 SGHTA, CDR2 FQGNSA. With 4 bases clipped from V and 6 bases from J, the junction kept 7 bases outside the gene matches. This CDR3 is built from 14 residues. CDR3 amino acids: CASSSFRGRNGYTF. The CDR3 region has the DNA TGTGCCAGCAGCTCTTTCAGGGGGCGCAATGGCTACACCTTC.

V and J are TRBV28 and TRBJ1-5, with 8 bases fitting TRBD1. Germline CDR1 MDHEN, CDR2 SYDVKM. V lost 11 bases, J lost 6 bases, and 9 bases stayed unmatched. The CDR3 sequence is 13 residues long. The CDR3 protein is CAGQGGGGQPQHF. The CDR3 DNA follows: TGTGCCGGACAGGGAGGGGGCGGTCAGCCCCAGCATTTT. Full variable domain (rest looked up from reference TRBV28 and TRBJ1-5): DVKVTQSSRYLVKRTGEKVFLECVQDMDHENMFWYRQDPGLGLRLIYFSYDVKMKEKGDIPEGYSVSREKKERFSLILESASTNQTSMYLCAGQGGGGQPQHFGDGTRLSIL.

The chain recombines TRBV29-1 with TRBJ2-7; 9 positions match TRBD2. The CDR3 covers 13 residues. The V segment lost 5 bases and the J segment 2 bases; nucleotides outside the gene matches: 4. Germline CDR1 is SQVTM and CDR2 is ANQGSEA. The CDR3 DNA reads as TGCAGCGTTAAAGCGGGAGGAGCCTACGAGCAGTACTTC. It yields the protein CSVKAGGAYEQYF.

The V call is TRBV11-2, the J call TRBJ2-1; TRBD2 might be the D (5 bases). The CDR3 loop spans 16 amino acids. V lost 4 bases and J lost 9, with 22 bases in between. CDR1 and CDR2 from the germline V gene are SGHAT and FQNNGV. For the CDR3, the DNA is TGTGCCAGCAGCTATGTTGATTATTGGCGAGAGGGTGAGCAGTTCTTC. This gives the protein CASSYVDYWREGEQFF.

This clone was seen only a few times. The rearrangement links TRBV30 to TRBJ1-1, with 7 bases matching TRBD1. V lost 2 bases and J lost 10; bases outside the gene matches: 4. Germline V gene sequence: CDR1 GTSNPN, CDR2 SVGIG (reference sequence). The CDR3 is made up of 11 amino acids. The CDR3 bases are TGTGCCTGGAGTTACTACAGGGGAGCTTTCTTT. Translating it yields CAWSYYRGAFF.

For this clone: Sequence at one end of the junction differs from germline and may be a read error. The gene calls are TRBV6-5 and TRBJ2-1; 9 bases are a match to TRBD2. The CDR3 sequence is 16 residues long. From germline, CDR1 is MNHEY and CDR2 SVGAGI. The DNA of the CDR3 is TGTGCCAGCAGTTCAGGAGGATTAGCGGGAGACAAAGAGCAGTTCTTC. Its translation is CASSSGGLAGDKEQFF.

The DNA for the CDR3 is TGCGCCAGCAGGTCGGTAGTCAGCACTGAAGCTTTCTTT. Its translation: CASRSVVSTEAFF. The genes are TRBV4-1 and TRBJ1-1; D is ambiguous. CDR1 is MGHRA and CDR2 is YSYEKL in the germline V gene. This CDR3 has 13 amino acids. Trimming left V 6 bases short and J 4 bases short, with 12 bases between.